Listed below are T cell receptor beta chains from one sample, sequenced in a study of blood T cell repertoires in COVID-19. The protocol was immunoSEQ multiplex PCR, while the TCRdb copy is restricted to in-frame clones and leaves out a portion. This table has some 200,000 clones, over 75% appearing once. Sequenced: peripheral blood. Receptors originate from a man between 50 and 59 years old with acute or convalescent COVID-19. Each CDR3 is given with its conserved first and last residue. A D gene is named only where the DNA matches it firmly. A clone size is listed for some rows: how often the clone was seen (once, few, many), or a class if it is expanded.

clone size | J gene | D gene | V gene | CDR3 DNA | CDR3 protein
NA | TRBJ2-2 | NA | TRBV27 | TGTGCCAGCAGTCCCTGGGAGACCGGGGAGCTGTTTTTT | CASSPWETGELFF
NA | TRBJ2-5 | NA | TRBV18 | TGTGCCAGCTCACCATTCCCCGTGACAGCCCAAGAGACCCAGTACTTC | CASSPFPVTAQETQYF
NA | TRBJ2-6 | NA | TRBV25-1 | TGTGCCAGCAGTGAACTTGGGGCCTCTGGGGCCAACGTCCTGACTTTC | CASSELGASGANVLTF
NA | TRBJ2-7 | NA | TRBV27 | TGTGCCAGCAGTGCCGCGGGGAAATCAATCTACGAGCAGTACTTC | CASSAAGKSIYEQYF
NA | TRBJ2-7 | NA | TRBV10-1 | TGCGCCAGCAGTGAGACCAGAACAACCTACGAGCAGTACTTC | CASSETRTTYEQYF
NA | TRBJ1-1 | TRBD1 | TRBV5-5 | TGTGCCAGCAGCTTGGACTTCACCAGGGGGCTAGGCACTGAAGCTTTCTTT | CASSLDFTRGLGTEAFF
NA | TRBJ2-2 | TRBD2 | TRBV5-1 | TGCGCCAGCAGCTTAGGAACTAGCGGGAGGCCCGGGGAGCTGTTTTTT | CASSLGTSGRPGELFF
NA | TRBJ2-1 | TRBD2 | TRBV6-4 | TGTGCCAGCGGAACTAGCGGGAGGGCCGTCCATGAGCAGTTCTTC | CASGTSGRAVHEQFF
NA | TRBJ1-5 | NA | TRBV19 | TGTGCCAGTAGTATCGGGAGTTATAGCAATCAGCCCCAGCATTTT | CASSIGSYSNQPQHF
NA | TRBJ1-1 | NA | TRBV6-5 | TGTGCCAGCAGGGCCCAGACAGCCACTAACACTGAAGCTTTCTTT | CASRAQTATNTEAFF
NA | TRBJ1-5 | NA | TRBV4-1 | TGCGCCAGCAGCCCTCAGGAATATAGCAATCAGCCCCAGCATTTT | CASSPQEYSNQPQHF
once | TRBJ1-6 | NA | TRBV19 | TGTGCCAGTAGCGCAGGGTCGGGCTCCTATAATTCACCCCTCCACTTT | CASSAGSGSYNSPLHF
NA | TRBJ2-5 | TRBD1 | TRBV7-9 | TGTGCCAGCAGCTTTCTTCGATACAGGACAGGGGTCCAAGAGACCCAGTACTTC | CASSFLRYRTGVQETQYF
NA | TRBJ1-1 | NA | TRBV24-1 | TGTGCCACCAGTGATTTGCCCGGACACCCTAGGAACACTGAAGCTTTCTTT | CATSDLPGHPRNTEAFF
NA | TRBJ2-2 | TRBD2 | TRBV4-1 | TGCGCCAGCAGCCAAGAACCGGGACTAGCGGACCGTACCGGGGAGCTGTTTTTT | CASSQEPGLADRTGELFF
NA | TRBJ2-1 | NA | TRBV6-2/TRBV6-3 | TGTGCCAGCAGTTTTGGACAGAAAGAGCAGTTCTTC | CASSFGQKEQFF
few | TRBJ1-3 | NA | TRBV5-1 | TGCGCCAGCCAAGAACAGGGTTTTGGAAACACCATATATTTT | CASQEQGFGNTIYF
NA | TRBJ2-7 | TRBD1 | TRBV4-2 | TGTGCCAGCAGCCGAGAGGACAGGACCGCCTACGAGCAGTACTTC | CASSREDRTAYEQYF
NA | TRBJ2-5 | TRBD2 | TRBV14 | TGTGCCAGCAGCATCCGACTAGCGGGAGTCGGGGAGACCCAGTACTTC | CASSIRLAGVGETQYF
NA | TRBJ1-3 | NA | TRBV3-1/TRBV3-2 | TGTGCCAGCACCCGGGGTGAATTAAACACCATATATTTT | CASTRGELNTIYF
NA | TRBJ2-5 | NA | TRBV2 | TGTGCCAGCACTCCGGCGGGGGCCGAGACCCAGTACTTC | CASTPAGAETQYF
NA | TRBJ1-6 | NA | TRBV5-4 | TGTGCCAGCAGCTGGAGAGCGGGGGATCTTGATTCACCCCTCCACTTT | CASSWRAGDLDSPLHF
once | TRBJ2-5 | TRBD1 | TRBV28 | TGTGCCAGCAGTTCGTTTGGGACAGGGGTAGAGACCCAGTACTTC | CASSSFGTGVETQYF
NA | TRBJ2-7 | TRBD2 | TRBV28 | TGTGCCAGCAGTCAGCAGACTAGCGGGAGGAGGTACGAGCAGTACTTC | CASSQQTSGRRYEQYF
NA | TRBJ1-5 | NA | TRBV19 | TGTGCCAGTAGTGTGGGGAGATGGTCAAAGCAGCCCCAGCATTTT | CASSVGRWSKQPQHF
NA | TRBJ2-3 | TRBD2 | TRBV6-1 | TGTGCCAGCAGTGAAAGAACTCGGACTAGCGGGAACCCTCAAGATACGCAGTATTTT | CASSERTRTSGNPQDTQYF
NA | TRBJ2-5 | NA | TRBV6-5 | TGTGCCAGCAGTCAGACAGCGAAAGAGACCCAGTACTTC | CASSQTAKETQYF
NA | TRBJ2-3 | TRBD2 | TRBV7-2 | TGTGCCAGCAGCTACCAGACTAGCGGGGTTGCAGATACGCAGTATTTT | CASSYQTSGVADTQYF
NA | TRBJ2-1 | NA | TRBV27 | TGTGCCAGCAGTTCCCTGTTCGGGATCTCCTACAATGAGCAGTTCTTC | CASSSLFGISYNEQFF
NA | TRBJ1-5 | NA | TRBV7-2 | TGTGCCAGCAGCTTAAGGTCGGGTAATCAGCCCCAGCATTTT | CASSLRSGNQPQHF
NA | TRBJ1-5 | NA | TRBV7-6 | TGTGCCAGCAGTCTGAGATTGGAGGAGCCCCAGCATTTT | CASSLRLEEPQHF
NA | TRBJ1-6 | TRBD1 | TRBV28 | TGTGCCAGCAGTTTATTGCTCGGGACAGCAAATTCACCCCTCCACTTT | CASSLLLGTANSPLHF
NA | TRBJ1-4 | TRBD1 | TRBV19 | TGTGCCAGTAGTATAGGGACAGGAACTAATGAAAAACTGTTTTTT | CASSIGTGTNEKLFF
once | TRBJ1-2 | TRBD1 | TRBV5-8 | TGTGCCAGCAGCTTCCGGACAGGGGTAGATGGCTACACCTTC | CASSFRTGVDGYTF
NA | TRBJ1-5 | NA | TRBV28 | TGTGCCAGCAGTTTACCAGGAGAGCGGAATCAGCCCCAGCATTTT | CASSLPGERNQPQHF
NA | TRBJ2-1 | TRBD2 | TRBV6-5 | TGTGCCAGCGGGGCTAGCGGGAGGGCCAGAGAGCAGTTCTTC | CASGASGRAREQFF
NA | TRBJ1-2 | TRBD1 | TRBV5-6 | TGTGCCAGCAGCTTGTCAAACAGGGGCTACCCCTATGGCTACACCTTC | CASSLSNRGYPYGYTF
NA | TRBJ1-4 | NA | TRBV7-8 | TGTGCCAGCAGCCCCGTGGGGGGGACTAATGAAAAACTGTTTTTT | CASSPVGGTNEKLFF
NA | TRBJ2-3 | TRBD2 | TRBV7-6 | TGTGCCAGCAGCTTAGGAGCGGGAAGCAGAGATACGCAGTATTTT | CASSLGAGSRDTQYF